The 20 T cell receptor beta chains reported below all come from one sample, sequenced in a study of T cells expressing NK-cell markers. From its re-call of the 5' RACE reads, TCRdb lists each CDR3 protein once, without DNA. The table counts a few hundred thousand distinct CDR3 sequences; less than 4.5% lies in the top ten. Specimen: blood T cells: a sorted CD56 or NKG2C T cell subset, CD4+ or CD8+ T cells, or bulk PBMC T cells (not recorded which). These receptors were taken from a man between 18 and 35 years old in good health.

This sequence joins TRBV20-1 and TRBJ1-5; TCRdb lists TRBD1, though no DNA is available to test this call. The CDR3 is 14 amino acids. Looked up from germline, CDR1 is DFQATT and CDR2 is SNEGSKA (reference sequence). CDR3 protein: CSASPDRANQPQHF.

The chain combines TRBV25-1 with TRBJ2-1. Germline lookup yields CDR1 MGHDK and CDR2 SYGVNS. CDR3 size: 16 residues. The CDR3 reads CASSEYRGSSYNEQFF.

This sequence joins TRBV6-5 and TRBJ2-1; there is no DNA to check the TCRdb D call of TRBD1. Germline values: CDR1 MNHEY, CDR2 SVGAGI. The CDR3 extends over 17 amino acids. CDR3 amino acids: CASSYPGWDRAGNEQFF.

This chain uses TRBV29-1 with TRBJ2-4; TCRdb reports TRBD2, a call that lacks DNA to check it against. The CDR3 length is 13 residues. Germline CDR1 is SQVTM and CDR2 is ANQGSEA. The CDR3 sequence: CSVYPSEKNIQYF.

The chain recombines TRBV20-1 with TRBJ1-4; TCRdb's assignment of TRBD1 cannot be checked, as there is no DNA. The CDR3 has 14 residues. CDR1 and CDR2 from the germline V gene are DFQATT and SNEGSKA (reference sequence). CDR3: CSARVGPTNEKLFF.

The CDR3 region is CSATSASGTGPYEQYF. The V and J genes are TRBV20-1 and TRBJ2-7; TCRdb returns TRBD1, unconfirmable since there is no DNA. The CDR3 consists of 16 residues. Germline V CDR1 and CDR2: DFQATT, SNEGSKA (reference sequence).

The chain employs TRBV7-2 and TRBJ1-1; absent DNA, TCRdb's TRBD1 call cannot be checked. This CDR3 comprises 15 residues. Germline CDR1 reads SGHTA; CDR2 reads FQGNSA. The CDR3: CASSLVRQLNTEAFF.

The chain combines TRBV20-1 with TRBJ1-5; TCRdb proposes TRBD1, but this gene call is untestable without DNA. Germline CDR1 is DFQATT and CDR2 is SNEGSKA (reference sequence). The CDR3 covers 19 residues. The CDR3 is CSARDGGLDFSLGNQPQHF.

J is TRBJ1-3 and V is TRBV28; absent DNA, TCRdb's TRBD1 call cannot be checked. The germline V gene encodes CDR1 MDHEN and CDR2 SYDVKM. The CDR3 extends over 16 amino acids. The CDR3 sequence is CASRPSTGYTGNTIYF.

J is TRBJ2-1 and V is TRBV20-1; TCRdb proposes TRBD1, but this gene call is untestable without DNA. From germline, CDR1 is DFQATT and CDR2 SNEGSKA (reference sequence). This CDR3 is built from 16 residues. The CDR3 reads CSARDTLGARVYEQFF.

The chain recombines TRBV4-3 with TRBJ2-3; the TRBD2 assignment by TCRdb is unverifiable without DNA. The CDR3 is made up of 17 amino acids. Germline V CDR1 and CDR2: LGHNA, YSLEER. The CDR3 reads CASSQDHLAGGADTQYF.

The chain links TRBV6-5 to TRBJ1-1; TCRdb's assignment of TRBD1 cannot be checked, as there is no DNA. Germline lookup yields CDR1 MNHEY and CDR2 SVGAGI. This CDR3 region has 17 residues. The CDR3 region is CASSYSPGQGVSTEAFF.

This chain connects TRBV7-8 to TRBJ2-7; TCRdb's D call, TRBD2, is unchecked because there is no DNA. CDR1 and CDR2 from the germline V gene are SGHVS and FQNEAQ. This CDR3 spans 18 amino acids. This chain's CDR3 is CASTWTRVAGAQTYEQYF.

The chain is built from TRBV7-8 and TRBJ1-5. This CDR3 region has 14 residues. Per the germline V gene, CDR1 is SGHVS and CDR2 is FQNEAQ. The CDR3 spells CASSLELGNQPQHF. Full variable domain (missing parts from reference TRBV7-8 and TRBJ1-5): GAGVSQSPRYKVAKRGQDVALRCDPISGHVSLFWYQQALGQGPEFLTYFQNEAQLDKSGLPSDRFFAERPEGSVSTLKIQRTQQEDSAVYLCASSLELGNQPQHFGDGTRLSIL.

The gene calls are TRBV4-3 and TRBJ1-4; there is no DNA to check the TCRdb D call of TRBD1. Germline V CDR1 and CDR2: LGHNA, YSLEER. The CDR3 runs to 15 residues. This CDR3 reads CASSHRVQGGEKLFF.

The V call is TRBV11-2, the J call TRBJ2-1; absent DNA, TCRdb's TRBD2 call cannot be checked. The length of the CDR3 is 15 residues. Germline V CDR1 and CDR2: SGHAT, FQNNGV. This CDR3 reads CASSLLGPSHNEQFF.

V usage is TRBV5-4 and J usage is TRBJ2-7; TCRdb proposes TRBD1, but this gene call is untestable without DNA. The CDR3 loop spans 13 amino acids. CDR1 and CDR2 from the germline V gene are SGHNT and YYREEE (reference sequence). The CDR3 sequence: CASSYGQAYEQYF. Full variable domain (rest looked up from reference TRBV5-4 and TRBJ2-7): ETGVTQSPTHLIKTRGQQVTLRCSSQSGHNTVSWYQQALGQGPQFIFQYYREEENGRGNFPPRFSGLQFPNYSSELNVNALELDDSALYLCASSYGQAYEQYFGPGTRLTVT.

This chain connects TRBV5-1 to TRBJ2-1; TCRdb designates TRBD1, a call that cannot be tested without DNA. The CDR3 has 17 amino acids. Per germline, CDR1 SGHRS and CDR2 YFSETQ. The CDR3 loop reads CASSLGGIAPSYNEQFF.

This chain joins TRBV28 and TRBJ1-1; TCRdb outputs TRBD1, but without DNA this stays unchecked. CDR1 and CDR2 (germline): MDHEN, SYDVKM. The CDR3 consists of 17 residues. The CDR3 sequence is CASSLLQGARLNTEAFF. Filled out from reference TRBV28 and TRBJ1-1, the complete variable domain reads DVKVTQSSRYLVKRTGEKVFLECVQDMDHENMFWYRQDPGLGLRLIYFSYDVKMKEKGDIPEGYSVSREKKERFSLILESASTNQTSMYLCASSLLQGARLNTEAFFGQGTRLTVV.

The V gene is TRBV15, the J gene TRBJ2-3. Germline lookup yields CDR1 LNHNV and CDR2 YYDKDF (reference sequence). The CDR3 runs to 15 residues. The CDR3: CATSRDGNLGDTQYF.